What follows describes a single T cell receptor (beta chain). There are a few counts of this clone. Its target antigen remains unknown. Per-base quality was not reported, and no clone a single base away is much larger than it. This sample stems from a study of cytomegalovirus exposure and HLA in healthy donors (dated by TCRdb to the late 2010s). Broadly, across the study: An earlier analysis of 587 of the donors reported approximately 260 Gb of sequence data and 95 million to 130 million unique TCR beta sequences obtained from around 190 million T cells. The study profiled the T cell repertoires of approximately 700 subjects by immunosequencing and related them to cytomegalovirus serostatus. Both class I and class II loci were covered by HLA typing, at four-digit resolution. Of the roughly 400 genotyped donors, over 80% were placed in the genetic ancestry cluster associated with self-reported Caucasian donors. To study patterns of TCR occurrence, a later analysis re-analyzed previously published TCR beta repertoires from 500 to 850 donors and added high-resolution HLA genotyping. Among over 350 genotyped donors of the cohort, an average of approximately 230,000 unique TCR beta nucleotide sequences were sequenced per donor, roughly 20% of them non-productive. Five DR-DQ haplotypes were treated as single units for association and clustering because of strong linkage in the cohort. To predict cytomegalovirus infection status, the study combined high-throughput TCR immunosequencing, statistical association of individual TCRs with disease status, and machine learning. In addition to the first cohort of approximately 650 subjects, a separate validation cohort of under 150 different subjects was used. About 330 gigabases of sequencing data and around 88 million unique TCR sequences made up an early release that covered 500 to 650 HLA-typed donors. To decide whether each TCR beta V gene segment behaved as functional or pseudogenic, an earlier analysis of approximately 620 of the donors relied on high-throughput TCR beta sequencing. The study was designed to test whether signatures of past pathogen exposure could be identified by cataloging public T cell receptors. Every discovery cohort repertoire had been produced on one sequencing platform. In the later analysis, no new phenotypic data were used to find candidate immune exposures; instead, reliance was placed on TCR beta sequences and their occurrence across donors. A later genetic analysis took genome-wide SNP genotypes for about 55% of the 666 donors and used that subset as a discovery cohort. Donor age, sex, ethnicity and CMV serostatus were collected together with the repertoire data. Typing coverage varied by locus: about 620-630 donors for A, B, C, DRB1 and DQB1; more than 500 for DQA1; over 600 for DPA1; under 490 for DPB1.

The cysteine opens and the phenylalanine closes a CDR3 of 14 amino acids. CDR3 DNA is the only sequence kept; it has 42 bases, read in frame from the first base. Via the germline V gene (reference sequence), CDR1 is SGHKS and CDR2 YYEKEE. V lost 0 bases and J lost 5 bases; the stretch between them is 11 bases long. The cohort was made up of 500 to 800 healthy bone marrow donors. All cohort members were sampled while nominally healthy, although unrecorded immune exposures were likely present. The donor tested CMV seronegative, placing the donor among the 300 to 450 seronegative members of the cohort. Each donor provided a peripheral blood sample, and peripheral blood mononuclear cells were used for TCR beta sequencing. Genomic DNA was extracted from the blood cell samples with the Qiagen DNeasy Blood Extraction Kit. Library construction relied on the immunoSEQ multiplex PCR assay. The multiplex PCR relied on a mix of 60 forward primers for TCR Vbeta segments and 13 reverse primers for TCR Jbeta segments. The CDR3 region of rearranged TCR beta genes was amplified from genomic DNA by a multiplex PCR assay. The amplified TCR beta libraries were sequenced on the Illumina HiSeq System as 87-base-pair reads. Under the source paper's analysis protocol: Across the 670 or so repertoires, a later analysis counted 60 million to 90 million unique TCR beta chains, some 11 million of which were shared by at least two donors. A nearest-neighbor algorithm error-corrected the raw reads and collapsed the reads into unique sequences, merging closely related sequences to remove PCR and sequencing errors. V, D and J gene segments were assigned by aligning CDR3 sequences to IMGT reference sequences. For a sequence to be retained, at least a six-nucleotide match to both a V gene segment and a J gene segment was required. A rearrangement counted as productive if the CDR3 had no stop codons and remained in frame with V and J, and every other rearrangement counted as non-productive. CDR3 was defined by IMGT convention, running from the second conserved V-encoded cysteine to the conserved J-encoded phenylalanine. The earlier analysis of about 530 of the donors excluded any sequence lacking an unambiguous match to a single V gene segment. An earlier analysis of over 450 of the donors classified V segments as functional when productive rearrangements were above 56.7% and as segregating when the standard deviation between donors was above 5%. A statistical classification framework was built to diagnose cytomegalovirus status from the catalog of TCR beta chain sequences. In a later analysis, V and J genes were assigned by comparing TCR nucleotide sequences against IMGT/GENE-DB human TR gene sequences. The TCRdist pipeline was used in a later analysis to assign CDR3 sequences and most-parsimonious VDJ recombination scenarios. In a later analysis, each TCR beta chain was defined by its CDR3 amino acid sequence together with its V-gene family, and reads without a unique V-gene family were excluded. In a later analysis, approximately 590 highly shared, low-generation-probability nucleotide sequences were removed to address suspected cross-contamination and a sequencing artifact. For each public chain, a later analysis derived a clonal expansion index from normalized ranks of inferred template counts within each repertoire. In a later analysis, generation probabilities were computed using a VDJ recombination model fitted to out-of-frame rearrangements, and the results were checked against IGoR. A later analysis scored TCR-TCR, TCR-HLA and TCR-CMV co-occurrence with hypergeometric tests, applying a repertoire-size bias correction to TCR pairs. To estimate false discovery rates, a later analysis permuted the HLA or CMV assignments 20 times. In a later analysis, co-occurring TCRs were grouped with DBSCAN, and TCRdist sequence similarity was added when clustering was performed within HLA-allele-positive subsets. Co-occurrence clustering excluded repertoires with fewer than 30,000 or more than 120,000 public chains, plus five with anomalous nucleotide sharing. This immuneACCESS table, as held by TCRdb, lists in-frame sequences with V and J called but not all clones. Of the missing ones, under half trace to an unresolved V gene in checked studies; the others have no known cause. That table gives V, J and clone size, and the DNA gave D and trimming. This sample gives 90,000 to 110,000 clones in total; 73% of them show up just once. The top ten constitute around 8.1% of the sample.

Findings and caveats that apply to the study as a whole: A few of the identified cytomegalovirus-associated TCR beta chains were confirmed in vitro to be specific for cytomegalovirus antigens. The presence/absence analyses assumed that sequencing depth was roughly uniform across donors, and that assumption may not be true. A later analysis found that most CMV-associated TCR beta chains appeared HLA-restricted, with HLA associations seemingly driven largely by CMV exposure. A further reported finding was that TCR beta sequences accurately predicted the HLA-A and HLA-B alleles for most subjects in the first cohort. In an earlier analysis of approximately 590 of the donors, most TCR beta V segments were observed in productive rearrangements about 90% or about 30% of the time, broadly matching IMGT annotations. In a later analysis, HLA-associated TCR beta chains were found to be more clonally expanded and to have lower generation probabilities than equally common non-associated chains. Because counts were too low, around 18 rarely observed V segments, including chromosome 9 orphons, were left out of the earlier analysis of 500 to 650 of the donors. It was suggested by the authors that the approach could potentially be generalized to other disease states and immunological phenotypes. Across donors, most TCR sequences were observed very rarely, whereas some public TCRs were present in many individuals. Some IMGT-functional V segments, including TRBV6-2 and TRBV6-3, could not be told apart with the 87-base-pair reads, so those segments were excluded. When HLA alleles, especially DR and DQ, strongly co-occurred, attributing TCR associations to individual alleles was difficult. In a later genetic analysis, fewer N-insertions in productive TCRs were reported among donors in an Asian-associated ancestry cluster than the 666-donor mean. Correlated functional status among segregating V segments might reflect linkage disequilibrium, but an unknown experimental factor could not be ruled out. Because HLA typing was unavailable for some donors at each locus, only the typed subset was used in association tests. Specific HLA alleles were associated with 15,000 to 20,000 TCR beta sequences at a false discovery rate of 0.05 in a later analysis. The only immune exposure information available for the cohort was CMV serostatus. This cohort had only TCR beta chains sequenced, and the lack of alpha or paired-chain data limited which features could be detected. The sequencing pipeline was judged likely to have produced a cluster of highly shared sequence variants as a technical artifact. V-gene and J-gene trimming of TCR beta chains was associated with a missense DCLRE1C variant in a later genetic analysis, and the association was replicated in an independent cohort. In a later analysis, the rate of TCR association differed among HLA loci, with DRB1 alleles having the most associated TCRs and HLA-C alleles having the fewest. A total of 150 or so TCR beta chains were listed by the study as associated with cytomegalovirus. A later analysis reported that several top co-occurrence clusters appeared linked to parvovirus B19, influenza, CMV and Epstein-Barr virus. The classifier was reported to diagnose cytomegalovirus status with high specificity and sensitivity in both the original cohort and the validation cohort.

Recombination connected TRBV5-5 to TRBJ1-1, with the D gene uncertain. This receptor was taken from a middle-aged man in good health and CMV-seronegative. What was sequenced was PBMCs. The DNA sequence is given as TGTGCCAGCAGCTTGGTGAGAGGGTGGACTGAAGCTTTCTTT. Translated, it reads CASSLVRGWTEAFF.